This T cell receptor beta chain originates from a study of cytomegalovirus exposure and HLA in healthy donors. Study-level findings and limits: Fewer N-insertions (relative to the approximately 700-donor mean) were reportedly seen in an Asian-associated ancestry cluster in a later analysis. The authors enumerated over 150 TCR beta chains as linked to cytomegalovirus. Researchers reported in a later analysis that common viral pathogens appeared linked to several top clusters.

PCR was performed using 60 Vbeta and 13 Jbeta primers. In the study's own analysis: Roughly 11 million shared chains were among the about 80 million unique TCR beta chains that a later analysis counted. Measured with immunoSEQ multiplex PCR; TCRdb has only the in-frame clones, and not every one. Clonal size and the V and J genes are those of that table, whereas D and trimming came from the DNA. Of more than 60,000 clones listed, 78% are singletons. Turning to this clone: Antigen: not known.

Trimming took 3 bases from V and 2 from J, leaving 11 bases between them. Germline V gene lookup returns CDR1 MDHEN and CDR2 SYDVKM. This CDR3 is built from 15 residues. V usage is TRBV28 and J usage is TRBJ1-5; D unresolved. This receptor was obtained from a woman between 35 and 50 years old in good health and CMV-seropositive. What was sequenced was PBMCs. CDR3 protein: CASSFLGRGNQPQHF. In nucleotides, the CDR3 is TGTGCCAGCAGTTTCTTGGGGAGAGGCAATCAGCCCCAGCATTTT.